This note documents a single T cell receptor (beta chain) sequence. Its antigen target is currently unknown. No per-base quality is available; no much larger clone lies one base away. The CDR3 spans 15 residues, from the cysteine through the phenylalanine. The sequence is cut down to CDR3 DNA, 45 bases in frame from base 1. From V the trimming removes 10 bases and from J it removes 1 base, while the gene matches leave 11 bases of the junction unaccounted for. Looking up the germline V gene yields CDR1 ENHRY and CDR2 SYGVKD. Library preparation was by the immunoSEQ multiplex PCR assay. For most patients, high-throughput TCR-beta CDR3 sequencing of genomic DNA was performed by Adaptive Biotechnologies. The source study handled its data this way. Adaptive's ImmunoSEQ software was the source of the TCR sequencing data for 15 to 20 patients, while a few other patients were processed with MiXCR and VDJtools. CDR3 nucleotide sequences shared between donor and recipient were removed because their origin could not be assigned. To be classed as alloreactive, a clone needed at least 2-fold expansion over unstimulated cells and a minimum CFSE-low frequency of 0.002% (template counts) or 0.001% (read counts). A clone was considered mappable if detected in the sequenced pre-transplant spleen, lymph node, or MLR CFSE-low populations of the donor or recipient. The cumulative frequency of alloreactive clones was calculated as a percentage of all sequences, weighted by copy number. TCRdb holds this immuneACCESS table with in-frame rearrangements only. Some clones are missing; in checked studies, unresolved V genes explain under half, and the rest has no known cause. Clone size and V and J calls were adopted from that table, with D and trimming inferred from the DNA. The sample table contains 8,000 to 10,000 clones; only one count was recorded for around nine tenths of them. The biggest ten clones account for around 5.3% of the sample.

The sample is drawn from a study of graft-versus-host responses after intestinal transplantation (dated by TCRdb to the early 2020s). Study-wide context: Recipients received multivisceral, liver-intestinal, or isolated intestinal transplants. Rather than going through the commercial service, samples from a few later patients were sequenced in-house on an Illumina MiSeq and processed with MiXCR. A peak of at least 4% donor T cells among recipient peripheral blood mononuclear cells was the definition used for donor T cell macrochimerism. Every recipient was given anti-thymocyte globulin induction, then maintenance tacrolimus and steroids for 3 to 4 years. The cohort enrolled 20 to 25 intestinal transplant recipients, one of whom was a retransplant, and 3 patients without pretransplant specimens were excluded. Bulk TCR-beta CDR3 sequencing was used to track graft-versus-host and host-versus-graft alloreactive T cell clones in the graft, circulation and bone marrow after intestinal transplantation. To identify alloreactive clones, pre-transplant mixed lymphocyte reaction products were sequenced and compared with unstimulated pre-transplant donor and recipient T cells. Beyond this particular receptor, the publication reports: Conclusions were limited by the relatively low number and heterogeneity of intestinal transplant patients. Early after transplant, peak levels of circulating GvH clones were associated with declines in HvG clones. GvH clones turned up in recipient bone marrow, with some appearing earlier in ileal mucosa or blood, a pattern consistent with an intestinal mucosal origin. High GvH to HvG T cell clonal ratios were observed in the allografts of patients with donor T cell macrochimerism.

To isolate intraepithelial and lamina propria lymphocytes from graft specimens, dithiothreitol, EDTA incubations and collagenase D digestion were used. Bulk TCR-beta sequencing was performed on serial intestinal graft biopsy specimens collected as late as 600 days after transplant. The source material was ileum tissue, sampled around 24 months after intestinal transplantation. The TCR comes from a human patient who received an intestinal transplant, so some T cells may come from the graft donor. The V and J segments used are TRBV10-3 and TRBJ1-1; 8 of the junction bases match TRBD1. The CDR3 reads as follows: CASQQSGGANTEAFF. The DNA is TGTGCCAGCCAACAGTCAGGGGGCGCGAACACTGAAGCTTTCTTT.